This T cell receptor beta chain was profiled in a study of response to subunit inactivated influenza vaccine. The CDR3 has 17 residues. V was trimmed by 0 bases and J by 3 bases, leaving 17 bases between them. Germline values: CDR1 SGDLS, CDR2 YYNGEE. To note about this clonotype: The antigen is not known.

Findings and limits, study-wide: Authors suggested that a seasonal influenza vaccination recruits few new T cells each time.

TCRdb analysed the RT-PCR reads with MiXCR anew, one entry per CDR3 protein. The sample has around 470,000 distinct CDR3 sequences; approximately 7.2% are singletons. The rearrangement joins TRBV9 to TRBJ2-3; D gene unclear. The TCR comes from a man between 50 and 69 years old who received an inactivated influenza vaccine. Here the sequenced sample was PBMCs from blood, taken less than 30 months after vaccination. The CDR3: CASSVASHPTGTDTQYF. CDR3 bases: TGTGCCAGCAGCGTAGCGTCCCATCCGACCGGGACAGATACGCAGTATTTT.